The 10 T cell receptor beta chains listed next were all sequenced from one sample in a study of tumor-infiltrating lymphocytes in localized non-small cell lung cancer (dated by TCRdb to the early 2020s). The library was obtained by the immunoSEQ multiplex PCR assay. TCRdb stores this immuneACCESS table with in-frame sequences only. Part of the clones is absent; in the studies checked, under half of the shortfall reflects unresolved V genes, and no reason is known for the rest. The sample yields some 13,000 clones; around 70% were counted once. Of the sample, roughly an eighth is held by the ten largest clones. The material sequenced was uninvolved lung tissue not adjacent to the tumor. These receptors all come from a human donor with non-small cell lung cancer.

This clone was seen just once. The chain is built from TRBV9 and TRBJ2-7; 11 bases are shared with TRBD1. Germline CDR1 SGDLS, CDR2 YYNGEE. V was clipped by 4 bases and J by 3 bases; unmatched bases: 6. This CDR3 contains 15 residues. The CDR3 sequence is CASSPGQGAVYEQYF. CDR3 bases: TGTGCCAGCAGCCCAGGACAGGGGGCCGTCTACGAGCAGTACTTC.

This clone occurred once. CDR3 loop: CASSESRVDGYTF. The DNA of the CDR3 is TGCGCCAGCAGTGAGTCGAGGGTTGATGGCTACACCTTC. The chain employs TRBV10-2 and TRBJ1-2; D not certain. The CDR3 runs 13 residues. Trimming removed 0 bases from V and 6 bases from J, with 8 bases in between. Germline V gene sequence: CDR1 WSHSY, CDR2 SAAADI.

The chain's CDR3 is CASSLQIRFTGELFF. Written as DNA, the CDR3 is TGTGCCAGCAGTCTCCAGATTCGGTTCACCGGGGAGCTGTTTTTT. J is TRBJ2-2 and V is TRBV6-1; no clear D. V was clipped by 5 bases and J by 4 bases, with 14 bases between them. The CDR3 covers 15 residues. Germline V gene sequence: CDR1 MNHNS, CDR2 SASEGT.

J is TRBJ2-7 and V is TRBV4-3, with a tentative D call TRBD1 (5 bases). The germline V gene encodes CDR1 LGHNA and CDR2 YSLEER. V dropped 2 bases and J dropped 4 bases, with 12 bases sitting between them. The CDR3 spans 14 residues. The chain's CDR3 is CASSQTAGPYEQYF. CDR3 coding DNA: TGCGCCAGCAGCCAAACGGCAGGGCCATACGAGCAGTACTTC.

The V and J genes are TRBV6-1 and TRBJ2-4, with TRBD2 identical over 8 bases. The CDR3 extends over 17 amino acids. Germline trimming cut 0 bases from V and 3 bases from J; bases unmatched to any gene: 7. Per the germline V gene, CDR1 is MNHNS and CDR2 is SASEGT. The CDR3: CASSEAVFGGGKNIQYF. The CDR3 nucleotides read TGTGCCAGCAGTGAAGCGGTTTTCGGGGGGGGCAAAAACATTCAGTACTTC.

The chain uses TRBV10-3 and TRBJ1-4; the match to TRBD1 covers 10 bases. CDR3 size: 14 residues. Germline V gene data show CDR1 as ENHRY and CDR2 as SYGVKD. Trimming cost V 6 bases and J 5 bases; bases outside gene matches: 3. The CDR3 sequence: CAIRGQGSNEKLFF. The DNA for the CDR3 is TGTGCCATCAGGGGACAGGGGTCAAATGAAAAACTGTTTTTT.

The V gene is TRBV30, the J gene TRBJ2-7; D remains ambiguous. The CDR3 runs to 15 residues. The ends were cut back, 2 bases at V and 5 bases at J, with 19 bases in the middle. From germline, CDR1 is GTSNPN and CDR2 SVGIG (reference sequence). The CDR3 region is CAWSPGPRVRNEQYF. The CDR3 coding sequence is TGTGCCTGGAGTCCTGGGCCCCGGGTGAGGAACGAGCAGTACTTC.

The chain is built from TRBV7-9 and TRBJ2-7; 7 nucleotides align to TRBD1. This CDR3 comprises 14 residues. CDR1 is SEHNR and CDR2 is FQNEAQ in the germline V gene (reference sequence). Losses at the gene ends were 4 bases for V and 4 bases for J; bases not matched to a gene: 7. CDR3 residues: CASSSGTASYEQYF. The CDR3 bases are TGTGCCAGCAGCTCCGGGACAGCCTCTTACGAGCAGTACTTC.

The chain combines TRBV5-8 with TRBJ2-2, with 11 bases that match TRBD2. The CDR3 totals 14 residues. Germline lookup yields CDR1 SGHTS and CDR2 YDEGEE. The trim removed 3 bases at V and 7 bases at J, leaving 2 bases unmatched. CDR3 in amino acids: CASSSLAGGGELFF. The CDR3, as DNA: TGTGCCAGCAGCTCTCTAGCGGGAGGCGGGGAGCTGTTTTTT.

The chain uses TRBV6-6 and TRBJ1-6, with D possibly matching TRBD1 (6 bases). This CDR3 contains 13 residues. The germline V gene encodes CDR1 MNHNY and CDR2 SVGAGI (reference sequence). V gave up 6 bases and J gave up 6 bases, with 9 bases separating them. CDR3 protein: CASSRTANSPLHF. The CDR3 bases are TGTGCCAGCAGCAGGACAGCTAATTCACCCCTCCACTTT.